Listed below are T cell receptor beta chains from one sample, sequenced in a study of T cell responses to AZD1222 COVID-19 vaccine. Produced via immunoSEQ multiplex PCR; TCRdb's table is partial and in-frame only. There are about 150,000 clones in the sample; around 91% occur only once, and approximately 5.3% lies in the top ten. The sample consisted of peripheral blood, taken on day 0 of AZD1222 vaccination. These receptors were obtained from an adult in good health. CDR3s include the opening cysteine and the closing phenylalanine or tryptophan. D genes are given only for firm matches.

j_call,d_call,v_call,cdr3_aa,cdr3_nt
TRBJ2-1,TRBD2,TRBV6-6,CASSRPGGNEQFF,TGTGCCAGCAGCCGACCCGGGGGGAATGAGCAGTTCTTC
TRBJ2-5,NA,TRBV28,CASRSRETQYF,TGTGCCAGCCGATCCCGAGAGACCCAGTACTTC
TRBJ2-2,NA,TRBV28,CASRLSNTGELFF,TGTGCCAGCAGACTGTCGAACACCGGGGAGCTGTTTTTT
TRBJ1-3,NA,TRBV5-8,CASSLGDSPEDTIYF,TGTGCCAGCAGCTTGGGGGATAGCCCCGAGGACACCATATATTTT
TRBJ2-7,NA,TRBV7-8,CASSKQGRDEQYF,TGTGCCAGCAGCAAACAGGGGAGGGACGAGCAGTACTTC
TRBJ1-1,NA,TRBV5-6,CASSLGLLGGNTEAFF,TGTGCCAGCAGCTTGGGACTTCTTGGGGGGAACACTGAAGCTTTCTTT
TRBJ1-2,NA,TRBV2,CASRPDGSYGYTF,TGTGCCAGCAGACCGGACGGATCCTATGGCTACACCTTC
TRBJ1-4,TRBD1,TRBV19,CASNGKRQGNEKLFF,TGTGCCAGTAATGGCAAACGACAGGGTAATGAAAAACTGTTTTTT
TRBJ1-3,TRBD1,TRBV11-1,CASSAGQDSGNTIYF,TGTGCCAGCAGCGCGGGACAGGACTCTGGAAACACCATATATTTT
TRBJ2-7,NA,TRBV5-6,CASSLPGEPYEQYF,TGTGCCAGCAGCTTGCCGGGTGAACCCTACGAGCAGTACTTC
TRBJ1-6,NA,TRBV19,CASREPASRGSPLHF,TGTGCCAGTAGGGAACCGGCTTCACGAGGCTCACCCCTCCACTTT
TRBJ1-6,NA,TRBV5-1,CASSLQGSGSPLHF,TGCGCCAGCAGCTTACAGGGATCGGGTTCACCCCTCCACTTT
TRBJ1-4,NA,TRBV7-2,CASSPQGMNEKLFF,TGTGCCAGCAGCCCACAGGGAATGAATGAAAAACTGTTTTTT
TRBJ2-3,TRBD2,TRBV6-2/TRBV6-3,CASSYSVGLAGGSTDTQYF,TGTGCCAGCAGTTACTCTGTCGGACTAGCGGGAGGGAGCACAGATACGCAGTATTTT